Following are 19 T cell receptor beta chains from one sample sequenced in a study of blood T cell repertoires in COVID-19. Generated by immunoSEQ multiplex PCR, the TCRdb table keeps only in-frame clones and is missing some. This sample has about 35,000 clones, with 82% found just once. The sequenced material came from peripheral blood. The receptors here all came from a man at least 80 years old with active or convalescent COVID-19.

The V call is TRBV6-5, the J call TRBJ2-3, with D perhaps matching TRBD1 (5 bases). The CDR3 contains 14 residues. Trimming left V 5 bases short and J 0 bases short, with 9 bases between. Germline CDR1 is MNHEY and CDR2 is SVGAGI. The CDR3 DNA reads TGTGCCAGCAGTCAGGGTTTTAGCACAGATACGCAGTATTTT. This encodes CASSQGFSTDTQYF.

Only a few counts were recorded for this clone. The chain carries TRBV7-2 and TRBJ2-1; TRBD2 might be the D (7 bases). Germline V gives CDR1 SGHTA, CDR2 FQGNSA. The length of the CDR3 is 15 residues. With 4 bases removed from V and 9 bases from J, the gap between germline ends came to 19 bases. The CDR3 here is CASSSGGGGYGEQFF. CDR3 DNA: TGTGCCAGCAGCTCCGGCGGGGGCGGTTATGGTGAGCAGTTCTTC.

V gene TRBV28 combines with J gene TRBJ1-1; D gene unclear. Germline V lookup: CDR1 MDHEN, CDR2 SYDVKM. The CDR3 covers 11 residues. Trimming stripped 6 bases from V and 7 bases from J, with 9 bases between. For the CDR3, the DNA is TGTGCCAGCAGGAGCGCCAGTGAAGCTTTCTTT. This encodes CASRSASEAFF.

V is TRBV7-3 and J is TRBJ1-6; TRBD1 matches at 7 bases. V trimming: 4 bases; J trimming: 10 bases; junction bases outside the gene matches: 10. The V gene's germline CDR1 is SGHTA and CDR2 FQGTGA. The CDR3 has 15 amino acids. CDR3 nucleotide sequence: TGTGCCAGCAGCTCCACAGGGGCTGGGAGATCACCCCTCCACTTT. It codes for CASSSTGAGRSPLHF.

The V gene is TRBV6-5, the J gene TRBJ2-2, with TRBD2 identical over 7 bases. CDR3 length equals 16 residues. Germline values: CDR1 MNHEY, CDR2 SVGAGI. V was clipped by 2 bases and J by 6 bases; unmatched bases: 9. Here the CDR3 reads CASSYRINGLAGELFF. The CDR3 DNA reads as TGTGCCAGCAGTTACCGTATCAACGGACTAGCCGGGGAGCTGTTTTTT.

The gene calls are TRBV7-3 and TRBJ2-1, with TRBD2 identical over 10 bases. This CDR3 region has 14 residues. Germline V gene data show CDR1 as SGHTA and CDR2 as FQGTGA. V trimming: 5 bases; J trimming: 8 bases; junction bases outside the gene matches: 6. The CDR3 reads CASSVASGSDEQFF. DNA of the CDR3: TGTGCCAGCAGCGTCGCTAGCGGGAGCGATGAGCAGTTCTTC.

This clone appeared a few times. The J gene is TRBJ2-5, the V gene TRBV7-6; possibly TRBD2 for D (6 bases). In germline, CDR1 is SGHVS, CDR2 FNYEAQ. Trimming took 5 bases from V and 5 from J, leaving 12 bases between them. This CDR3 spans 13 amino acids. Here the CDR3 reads CASSLGGGETQYF. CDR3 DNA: TGTGCCAGCAGCCTTGGGGGAGGCGAGACCCAGTACTTC.

The CDR3 here is CATSRLTGGETQYF. CDR3 in DNA: TGTGCCACCAGCAGACTGACAGGGGGAGAGACCCAGTACTTC. The chain couples TRBV15 to TRBJ2-5, with 9 bases that match TRBD1. The V gene's germline CDR1 is LNHNV and CDR2 YYDKDF (reference sequence). J gave up 4 bases and V 2 bases, and 2 bases lay outside the gene matches. This CDR3 has 14 amino acids.

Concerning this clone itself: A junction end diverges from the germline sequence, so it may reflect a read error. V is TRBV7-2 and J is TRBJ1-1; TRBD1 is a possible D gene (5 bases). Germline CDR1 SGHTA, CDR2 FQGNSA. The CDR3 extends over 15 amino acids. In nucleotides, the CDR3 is TGTGCCAGCAGCGTCGCGTTGGGGGGGAACTCTGAAGCTTTCTTT. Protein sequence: CASSVALGGNSEAFF.

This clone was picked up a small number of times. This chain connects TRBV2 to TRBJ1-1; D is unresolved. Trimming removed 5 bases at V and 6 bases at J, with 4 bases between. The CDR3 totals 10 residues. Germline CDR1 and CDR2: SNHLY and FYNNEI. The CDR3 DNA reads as TGTGCCAGCAGTCTACCTGAAGCTTTCTTT. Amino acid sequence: CASSLPEAFF.

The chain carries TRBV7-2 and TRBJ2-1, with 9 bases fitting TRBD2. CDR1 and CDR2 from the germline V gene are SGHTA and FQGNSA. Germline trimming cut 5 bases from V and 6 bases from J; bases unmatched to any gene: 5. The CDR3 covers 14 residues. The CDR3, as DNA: TGTGCCAGCAGCACTAGCGGGCTCCGCAATGAGCAGTTCTTC. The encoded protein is CASSTSGLRNEQFF.

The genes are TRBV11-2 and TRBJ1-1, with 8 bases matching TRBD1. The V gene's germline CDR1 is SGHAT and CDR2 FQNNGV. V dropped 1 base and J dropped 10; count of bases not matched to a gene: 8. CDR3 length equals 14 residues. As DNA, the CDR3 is TGTGCCAGCAGCTTAGGGACAGGGTTCTCGGTAGCTTTCTTT. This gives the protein CASSLGTGFSVAFF.

The CDR3 sequence: CATSRGTQSNEQFF. CDR3 coding DNA: TGTGCCACCAGCAGAGGAACCCAGTCCAATGAGCAGTTCTTC. The rearrangement links TRBV15 to TRBJ2-1, with D uncertain. Germline loops: CDR1 LNHNV, CDR2 YYDKDF (reference sequence). The V gene lost 1 base and the J gene lost 6 bases, with 10 bases spanning the gap. This CDR3 contains 14 residues.

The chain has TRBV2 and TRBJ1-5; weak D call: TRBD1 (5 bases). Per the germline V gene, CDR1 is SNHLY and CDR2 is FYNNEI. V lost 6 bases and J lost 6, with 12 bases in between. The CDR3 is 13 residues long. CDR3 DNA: TGTGCCAGCAGGCTATTGACAGCTCAGCCCCAGCATTTT. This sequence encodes CASRLLTAQPQHF.

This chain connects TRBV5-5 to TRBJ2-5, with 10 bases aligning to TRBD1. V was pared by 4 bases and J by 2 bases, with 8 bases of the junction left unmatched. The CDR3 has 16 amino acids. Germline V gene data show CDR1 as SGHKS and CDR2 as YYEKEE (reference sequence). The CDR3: CASSRGLDRGQETQYF. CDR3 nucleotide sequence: TGTGCCAGCAGCCGCGGCCTGGACAGGGGGCAAGAGACCCAGTACTTC.

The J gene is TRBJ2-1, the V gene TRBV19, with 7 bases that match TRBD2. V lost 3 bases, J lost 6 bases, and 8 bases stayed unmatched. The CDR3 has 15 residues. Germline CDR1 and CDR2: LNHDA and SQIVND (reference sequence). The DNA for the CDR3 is TGTGCCAGTAGTATTCTCCCAGGGAGGGGCAATGAGCAGTTCTTC. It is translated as CASSILPGRGNEQFF.

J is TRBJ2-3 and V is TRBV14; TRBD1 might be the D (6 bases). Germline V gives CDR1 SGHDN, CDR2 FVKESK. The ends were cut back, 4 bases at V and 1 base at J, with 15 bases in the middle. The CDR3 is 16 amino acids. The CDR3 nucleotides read TGTGCCAGCAGCCCCCTTACAGGGTTAGGCACAGATACGCAGTATTTT. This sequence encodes CASSPLTGLGTDTQYF.

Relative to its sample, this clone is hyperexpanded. This CDR3 is CASTIHPFF. The CDR3 DNA follows: TGCGCCAGCACTATTCACCCTTTCTTT. The chain is built from TRBV23-1 and TRBJ1-1; unclear D gene. TRBV23-1 is an open reading frame, and its role is uncertain. This CDR3 is built from 9 residues. Trimming stripped 7 bases from V and 12 bases from J, with 9 bases between.

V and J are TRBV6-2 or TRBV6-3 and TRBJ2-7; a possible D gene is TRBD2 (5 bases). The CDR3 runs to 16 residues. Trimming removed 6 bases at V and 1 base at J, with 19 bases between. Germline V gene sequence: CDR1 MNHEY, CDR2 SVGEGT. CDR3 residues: CASSPPGSGASYEQYF. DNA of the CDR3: TGTGCCAGCAGCCCCCCCGGAAGCGGAGCTTCCTACGAGCAGTACTTC.